This TCR beta chain comes out of a study of CD8+ T cells in alopecia areata. Study-level findings and limits: During tofacitinib treatment, many expanded lesional clones remained in scalp and blood.

In each case, RNA was isolated and then reverse transcribed into cDNA as the sequencing template. Libraries were prepared by immunoSEQ multiplex PCR; TCRdb keeps only in-frame clonotypes and omits some of them. Counted here are about 100,000 clones, 44% occurring once; the ten biggest clones make up about 17%. Sample treatment: oral pan-JAK inhibitor, 5-10 mg twice daily. Investigators sorted PBMCs to obtain both CD4+ and CD8+ T cells. At least ten counts were recorded for this clone. As yet, its antigen is unknown. The CDR3 consists of 12 residues. V dropped 0 bases and J dropped 9 bases, with 7 bases sitting between them. The germline V gene encodes CDR1 SGHKS and CDR2 YYEKEE (reference sequence).

The source is a human donor with alopecia areata. Sequencing used CD8+ T cells sorted from blood, obtained at week 24, from a patient treated with tofacitinib. The genes are TRBV5-5 and TRBJ2-1, with D unresolved. CDR3 DNA sequence: TGTGCCAGCAGCTTGGTAGGGCCTGAGCAGTTCTTC. Its protein product is CASSLVGPEQFF.